The 17 T cell receptor beta chains below all came from one sample that was sequenced in a study of post-analysis software for immune sequencing data (dated by TCRdb to the mid-2010s). The antigens for these receptors are not known. Libraries were prepared through PCR. The instrument given in TCRdb is Illumina HiSeq 2500. To reduce PCR and sequencing biases, unique molecular identifiers were built into the TCR beta cDNA libraries. Clones were called with MiXCR by TCRdb after fastp trimmed the public reads at Q25, and only in-frame beta chains were retained. Every CDR3 protein is listed once, alongside the most common genes and DNA of its rows. This sample is represented by roughly 800,000 distinct CDR3 sequences; 25% to 30% of them were singletons. The ten top clones hold about 0.5% of the sample. The paper's findings and limits, for the study overall: A handful of TRBV segments, including TRBV5-6, TRBV5-1 and TRBV20-1, were significantly more frequent in patients than controls.

Sequenced: blood. The receptors here all came from a girl between 10 and 17 years old with multiple sclerosis.

The rearrangement uses TRBV5-1 and TRBJ2-1, with TRBD1 as a possible D gene (7 bases). There are 15 residues in the CDR3. CDR1 and CDR2 (germline): SGHRS, YFSETQ. V lost 0 bases and J 7 bases, leaving 14 bases between the germline ends. The CDR3 DNA sequence: TGCGCCAGCAGCTTGGCCGGGGCAGGGGGGAATGAGCAGTTCTTC. This translates into CASSLAGAGGNEQFF.

On this clonotype itself: A much larger clone is a single base away; this may be a read error. CDR3 in DNA: TGCGCCAGCAGTGATGCGGGAGGGTGGGATGAGCAGTTCTTC. This gives the protein CASSDAGGWDEQFF. V and J are TRBV10-2 and TRBJ2-1; the match to TRBD2 covers 9 bases. CDR1 is WSHSY, CDR2 SAAADI, per germline. The CDR3 runs 14 residues. Unmatched junction bases numbered 5, after V lost 3 bases and J lost 8 bases.

This clonotype was observed a handful of times. The V and J genes are TRBV20-1 and TRBJ1-6; D gene unclear. CDR1 is DFQATT and CDR2 is SNEGSKA in the germline V gene (reference sequence). Trimming removed 0 bases at V and 7 bases at J, with 10 bases between. The CDR3 sequence is 14 residues long. The CDR3 DNA is TGCAGTGCTAGAGATCTGGGCCTCAATTCACCCCTCCACTTT. Its translation: CSARDLGLNSPLHF.

This clonotype has at least ten counts. The chain has TRBV28 and TRBJ2-7; D unresolved. The V gene lost 9 bases and the J gene lost 2 bases, with 14 bases spanning the gap. CDR3 size: 13 residues. Germline CDR1 and CDR2: MDHEN and SYDVKM. The CDR3 loop reads CASYRRIPYEQYF. DNA of the CDR3: TGTGCCAGTTACCGGCGGATCCCCTACGAGCAGTACTTC.

This clonotype was counted once. This may come from a read error, since a much larger clone is one base off. The chain has TRBV6-5 and TRBJ2-7; 8 positions agree with TRBD2. This CDR3 is built from 17 residues. The junction had 14 bases not matched to a gene; V was cut back by 0 bases and J by 7 bases. Germline assignment: CDR1 MNHEY and CDR2 SVGAGI. CDR3 in amino acids: CASSYSTGAGGINEQYF. The CDR3 DNA sequence: TGTGCCAGCAGTTACTCGACTGGGGCGGGAGGTATCAATGAGCAGTACTTC.

This clonotype was detected ten times or more. The chain joins TRBV5-1 to TRBJ2-1; TRBD1 matches 7 bases. CDR1 and CDR2 from the germline V gene are SGHRS and YFSETQ. J lost 3 bases, V lost 4 bases, and 7 bases had no gene match. CDR3 size: 15 residues. CDR3 coding DNA: TGCGCCAGCAGCCTAACAGGGGCCAGCTACAATGAGCAGTTCTTC. This gives the protein CASSLTGASYNEQFF.

This chain joins TRBV5-6 and TRBJ2-1; D is unresolved. Trimming shortened V by 0 bases and J by 5 bases, and 21 bases separated the two germline ends. This CDR3 has 18 amino acids. Germline V gene data show CDR1 as SGHDT and CDR2 as YYEEEE. The CDR3 loop is CASSLAFARPSYNNEQFF. The CDR3 coding sequence is TGTGCCAGCAGCTTGGCTTTCGCGCGGCCATCCTACAACAATGAGCAGTTCTTC.

Many counts were recorded for this clonotype. This sequence joins TRBV10-3 and TRBJ2-1, with a weak D call TRBD2 (6 bases). Germline CDR1 ENHRY, CDR2 SYGVKD. V was shortened by 7 bases and J by 5 bases, with 12 bases between the two germline ends. There are 13 residues in the CDR3. The CDR3 sequence is CAIMSSANNEQFF. CDR3 in DNA: TGTGCCATCATGTCTAGCGCTAACAATGAGCAGTTCTTC.

This clonotype was seen only a few times. This chain uses TRBV9 with TRBJ2-1; D may be TRBD2 (5 bases). V was pared by 5 bases and J by 2 bases, with 11 bases between. CDR1 SGDLS and CDR2 YYNGEE come from the germline V gene. The CDR3 has 14 residues. CDR3 DNA sequence: TGTGCCAGCAGTGAGGGTAGTGCCTACAATGAGCAGTTCTTC. Amino acids: CASSEGSAYNEQFF.

The chain links TRBV2 to TRBJ2-3, with 7 bases aligning to TRBD1. Losses at the gene ends were 7 bases for V and 1 base for J; bases not matched to a gene: 20. The CDR3 is made up of 19 amino acids. The germline V gene encodes CDR1 SNHLY and CDR2 FYNNEI. The CDR3, as DNA: TGTGCCAGCAAAAAGGGGGCAGGGTCGACCCTCCTGGGCACAGATACGCAGTATTTT. It specifies CASKKGAGSTLLGTDTQYF.

In its sample, this clonotype was seen a few times. In DNA, the CDR3 is TGTGCCAGCAGCGTAGCCGGGGTGGGTGAGCAGTTCTTC. The encoded protein is CASSVAGVGEQFF. The rearrangement joins TRBV9 to TRBJ2-1; D is perhaps TRBD2 (5 bases). Looked up from germline, CDR1 is SGDLS and CDR2 is YYNGEE. The CDR3 has 13 amino acids. Between the trimmed V and J ends, which lost 0 bases and 9 bases, there was a span of 10 bases.

This clonotype has only one observation. The J gene is TRBJ2-7, the V gene TRBV29-1, with TRBD2 matching over 12 bases. The CDR3 contains 15 residues. The germline CDR1 and CDR2 sequences are SQVTM and ANQGSEA. With V trimmed by 5 bases and J by 5 bases, 10 bases remained unmatched. In DNA form, the CDR3 reads TGCAGCGTTCCTACTAGCGGGAGGACCCGGGACGAGCAGTACTTC. Protein product: CSVPTSGRTRDEQYF.

The gene calls are TRBV29-1 and TRBJ2-3; no definite D call. Between the trimmed V and J ends, which lost 5 bases and 0 bases, there was a span of 9 bases. Germline V gives CDR1 SQVTM, CDR2 ANQGSEA. This CDR3 is 13 amino acids long. The CDR3 here is CSVKGSSTDTQYF. The CDR3 DNA is TGCAGCGTTAAAGGATCGAGCACAGATACGCAGTATTTT.

This clonotype was counted at least ten times. The chain uses TRBV28 and TRBJ2-5; TRBD2 is a possible D gene (6 bases). V lost 0 bases and J lost 3, with 8 bases in between. Germline V gene data show CDR1 as MDHEN and CDR2 as SYDVKM. The CDR3 loop spans 14 amino acids. CDR3 in amino acids: CASSLWGGEETQYF. The CDR3 coding sequence is TGTGCCAGCAGTTTATGGGGAGGAGAAGAGACCCAGTACTTC.

In this sample, this clonotype turned up a few times. The chain has TRBV3-1 and TRBJ2-5; 9 bases fit TRBD2. The CDR3 extends over 16 amino acids. From germline, CDR1 is LGHDT and CDR2 YNNKEL (reference sequence). The J segment lost 4 bases and the V segment lost 5 bases, leaving 11 bases of the junction unmatched. The CDR3 sequence is CASSSRLADPGETQYF. In nucleotides, the CDR3 is TGTGCCAGCAGCTCCCGACTAGCGGATCCCGGAGAGACCCAGTACTTC.

This sequence joins TRBV10-3 and TRBJ1-1; unclear D gene. Germline V gene data show CDR1 as ENHRY and CDR2 as SYGVKD. The CDR3 length is 12 residues. V dropped 2 bases and J dropped 5 bases, with 6 bases sitting between them. In DNA form, the CDR3 reads TGTGCCATCAGTGAGGTGGGGACTGAAGCTTTCTTT. Amino acid sequence: CAISEVGTEAFF.

Notes on this clonotype: A junction end diverges from the germline sequence, so it may reflect a read error. The V and J genes are TRBV19 and TRBJ2-6, with 9 bases that match TRBD1. The CDR3 has 20 amino acids. Germline CDR1 and CDR2: LNHDA and SQIVND (reference sequence). CDR3 sequence (DNA): TGTGCCAGTAGGTCTCAGGGGTGGGACAGGGAAACCTCTGGTGCCAACGTCCTGACTTTC. Its translation: CASRSQGWDRETSGANVLTF.